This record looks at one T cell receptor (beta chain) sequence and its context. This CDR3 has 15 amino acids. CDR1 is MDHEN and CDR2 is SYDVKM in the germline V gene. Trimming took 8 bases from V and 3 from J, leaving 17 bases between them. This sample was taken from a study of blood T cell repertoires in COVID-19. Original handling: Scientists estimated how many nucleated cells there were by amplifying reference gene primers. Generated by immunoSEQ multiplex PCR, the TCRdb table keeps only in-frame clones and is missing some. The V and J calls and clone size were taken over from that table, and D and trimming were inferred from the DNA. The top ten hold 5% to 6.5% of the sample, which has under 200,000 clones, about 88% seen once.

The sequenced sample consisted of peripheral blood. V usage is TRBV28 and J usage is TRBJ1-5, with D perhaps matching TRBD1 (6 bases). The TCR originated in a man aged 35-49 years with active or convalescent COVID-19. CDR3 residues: CASVPGGAYNQPQHF. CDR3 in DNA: TGTGCCAGCGTGCCTGGGGGGGCCTACAATCAGCCCCAGCATTTT.